This T cell receptor beta chain is drawn from a study of human T cells and chemical hapten exposure. Each CDR3 protein is one row after TCRdb ran MiXCR on the RACE reads. The sample includes some 340,000 distinct CDR3 sequences, roughly 6.9% seen only once; the top ten take 7.5% to 9%. Time point of the sample: patch test 1, 2 weeks after DPC sensitization. Treatment: therapeutic diphenylcyclopropenone sensitization with weekly scalp DPC. This clonotype has only a few counts. The origin of this receptor is a woman between 18 and 29 years old with alopecia areata. Some clones in this sample may be carry-over from other donors' samples. Sequenced material: whole blood, taken in connection with sensitization to the hapten diphenylcyclopropenone (DPC).

The CDR3 here is CASSLSDQKEAFF. CDR3 bases: TGTGCCAGCAGTTTGAGTGACCAGAAGGAAGCTTTCTTT. The chain employs TRBV12-3 or TRBV12-4 and TRBJ1-1; D call uncertain. This CDR3 region has 13 residues. Trimming took off 3 bases at V and 8 bases at J, with 13 bases between the two ends.